These 27 T cell receptor beta chains were all obtained from the same sample, sequenced in a study of early T cells in non-severe SARS-CoV-2 infection. TCRdb re-called the 5' RACE reads with MiXCR, one entry per CDR3 protein. The sample has roughly 29,000 distinct CDR3 sequences, approximately 5.6% seen once. The sample comprised whole blood. The receptor set was obtained from an adult who was a healthcare worker with PCR-confirmed SARS-CoV-2 infection or an uninfected control (not recorded which).

As to this clonotype: One end of the junction varies from germline; a read error may be responsible. The chain combines TRBV20-1 with TRBJ2-2; 7 bases are shared with TRBD1. The length of the CDR3 is 14 residues. The germline V gene encodes CDR1 DFQATT and CDR2 SNEGSKA (reference sequence). CDR3 sequence (DNA): TGTAGTGCTAGAGACTACAGGGGCACCGGGGAGCTGTTTTTT. Its translation: CSARDYRGTGELFF.

This clonotype has a count of ten or more. The chain joins TRBV21-1 to TRBJ2-1; TRBD1 was called by the table and not checked on the DNA. TRBV21-1 is deemed a pseudogene. The CDR3 loop spans 17 amino acids. The CDR3 DNA is TGTGCCAGCAGCTGGTCGTCCCGTCAGGGGCTGGAGAATGAGCAGTTCTTC. The encoded protein is CASSWSSRQGLENEQFF.

This clonotype was observed at least ten times. The J gene is TRBJ2-7, the V gene TRBV19; weak D call: TRBD2 (5 bases). The germline V gene encodes CDR1 LNHDA and CDR2 SQIVND (reference sequence). Trimming removed 6 bases at V and 1 base at J, with 19 bases between. This CDR3 region has 16 residues. The CDR3 region is CASSIAGGGSSYEQYF. The DNA for the CDR3 is TGTGCCAGTAGCATCGCAGGCGGCGGGTCTTCCTACGAGCAGTACTTC.

This clonotype was counted between two and nine times. The chain combines TRBV12-3 or TRBV12-4 with TRBJ2-5; 12 nucleotides align to TRBD2. The CDR3 sequence is 17 residues long. Trimming cost V 1 base and J 1 base; bases outside gene matches: 4. CDR3 residues: CASSLDSSGRAQETQYF. In nucleotides, the CDR3 is TGTGCCAGCAGTTTAGATTCTAGCGGGAGGGCCCAAGAGACCCAGTACTTC.

The V call is TRBV7-8, the J call TRBJ1-2; D remains unclear. V dropped 3 bases and J dropped 0 bases, with 5 bases sitting between them. CDR3 length: 13 residues. From germline, CDR1 is SGHVS and CDR2 FQNEAQ. CDR3 sequence reads: CASSLGANYGYTF. As DNA, the CDR3 is TGTGCCAGCAGCTTGGGTGCTAACTATGGCTACACCTTC.

This clonotype was seen many times. The chain is built from TRBV19 and TRBJ1-1; TRBD1 matches 10 bases. The CDR3 totals 15 residues. Germline V lookup: CDR1 LNHDA, CDR2 SQIVND (reference sequence). Trimming at V came to 3 bases and at J to 4 bases, leaving 5 bases not matched to a gene. CDR3 coding DNA: TGTGCCAGTAGTATCAGCGGGACAGGGGTCACTGAAGCTTTCTTT. It translates to CASSISGTGVTEAFF.

This clonotype was seen more than once but under ten times. The chain carries TRBV7-2 and TRBJ2-7, with 11 bases aligning to TRBD2. Germline values: CDR1 SGHTA, CDR2 FQGNSA. V was pared by 8 bases and J by 5 bases, with 8 bases of the junction left unmatched. CDR3 size: 14 residues. The CDR3 bases are TGTGCCAGCCTTAGACTAGCGGGAACCCACGAGCAGTACTTC. Translating it yields CASLRLAGTHEQYF.

Many counts were recorded for this clonotype. This chain joins TRBV7-9 and TRBJ2-7; 8 bases fit TRBD1. V lost 0 bases and J lost 2; bases outside the gene matches: 3. The V gene's germline CDR1 is SEHNR and CDR2 FQNEAQ (reference sequence). This CDR3 has 15 residues. CDR3 loop: CASSLAGTGAYEQYF. As DNA, the CDR3 is TGTGCCAGCAGCTTAGCGGGGACAGGTGCCTACGAGCAGTACTTC.

This clonotype was recorded at least ten times. The chain joins TRBV3-2 to TRBJ1-1; no check of the table's D call, TRBD1, against the DNA was made. TRBV3-2 is given as a pseudogene. This CDR3 region has 14 residues. CDR3 residues: CASSQRDARTEAFF. In DNA form, the CDR3 reads TGTGCCAGCAGCCAACGGGACGCGAGGACTGAAGCTTTCTTT.

This clonotype was seen ten or more times. The V call is TRBV4-3, the J call TRBJ2-1; 9 positions agree with TRBD2. Per germline, CDR1 LGHNA and CDR2 YSLEER. This CDR3 contains 17 residues. Trimming at V came to 0 bases and at J to 7 bases, leaving 10 bases not matched to a gene. The CDR3 sequence: CASSQDYGGGAANEQFF. As DNA, the CDR3 is TGCGCCAGCAGCCAAGATTATGGCGGGGGGGCCGCGAATGAGCAGTTCTTC.

This clonotype was seen at least ten times. This sequence joins TRBV3-1 and TRBJ2-4; TRBD2 matches at 11 bases. Germline CDR1 LGHDT, CDR2 YNNKEL (reference sequence). Trimming cost V 4 bases and J 1 base; bases outside gene matches: 3. This CDR3 spans 16 amino acids. The CDR3 loop is CASSPRTSGAKNIQYF. CDR3 nucleotide sequence: TGTGCCAGCAGCCCCCGGACTAGCGGGGCCAAAAACATTCAGTACTTC.

This clonotype was detected many times. J is TRBJ2-3 and V is TRBV7-2, with D unclear. With 0 bases removed from V and 5 bases from J, the gap between germline ends came to 6 bases. Germline V gene data show CDR1 as SGHTA and CDR2 as FQGNSA. This CDR3 has 13 residues. The CDR3, as DNA: TGTGCCAGCAGCTTAGCGATCCGAGATACGCAGTATTTT. The encoded protein is CASSLAIRDTQYF.

At least ten counts were recorded for this clonotype. The V call is TRBV7-3, the J call TRBJ1-2, with D uncertain. Trimming removed 7 bases at V and 4 bases at J, with 16 bases between. CDR3 length equals 14 residues. Germline V gene data show CDR1 as SGHTA and CDR2 as FQGTGA. The CDR3, as DNA: TGTGCCAGCAACCCCCCTCTGAGAAGCTATGGCTACACCTTC. Translating it yields CASNPPLRSYGYTF.

This clonotype was picked up many times. The V and J genes are TRBV18 and TRBJ1-1; perhaps TRBD1 as D (6 bases). CDR1 is KGHSH and CDR2 is LQKENI in the germline V gene. The length of the CDR3 is 13 residues. The germline V and J ends were trimmed by 4 bases and 6 bases, with 12 bases remaining between them. The CDR3 DNA follows: TGTGCCAGCTCACGCGTACAGGGCTCTGAAGCTTTCTTT. It is translated as CASSRVQGSEAFF.

This clonotype was counted ten times or more. The chain has TRBV3-1 and TRBJ1-2; 7 bases match TRBD1. V lost 3 bases, J lost 4 bases, and 11 bases stayed unmatched. Germline CDR1 reads LGHDT; CDR2 reads YNNKEL (reference sequence). The CDR3 is 16 residues long. In nucleotides, the CDR3 is TGTGCCAGCAGCCAGGAGACAGGGAGGGGGAGCTATGGCTACACCTTC. It codes for CASSQETGRGSYGYTF.

Sample share makes this clonotype medium-sized. The chain employs TRBV7-9 and TRBJ1-1, with D unresolved. The CDR3 length is 13 residues. V was clipped by 3 bases and J by 1 base, with 6 bases between them. Germline V lookup: CDR1 SEHNR, CDR2 FQNEAQ (reference sequence). The CDR3 region has the DNA TGTGCCAGCAGCTTTGCAGGGAACACTGAAGCTTTCTTT. Its protein is CASSFAGNTEAFF.

This clonotype appeared many times. The V call is TRBV6-1, the J call TRBJ2-7; D perhaps matches TRBD1 (5 bases). Germline V CDR1 and CDR2: MNHNS, SASEGT. V was pared by 6 bases and J by 2 bases, with 14 bases between. This CDR3 is built from 14 residues. CDR3 nucleotide sequence: TGTGCCAGCAGCCTTTACAGGACCACCTACGAGCAGTACTTC. Translated: CASSLYRTTYEQYF.

This clonotype was picked up many times. The rearrangement links TRBV12-3 or TRBV12-4 to TRBJ1-6, with 8 bases identical to TRBD1. V dropped 6 bases and J dropped 6; count of bases not matched to a gene: 7. This CDR3 comprises 15 residues. CDR3 protein: CASRPGGQANSPLHF. The CDR3 nucleotides read TGTGCCAGCAGGCCAGGGGGACAGGCTAATTCACCCCTCCACTTT.

In its sample, this clonotype was seen many times. The V and J genes are TRBV9 and TRBJ2-2; 9 nucleotides align to TRBD1. Germline loops: CDR1 SGDLS, CDR2 YYNGEE. V lost 0 bases, J lost 5 bases, and 5 bases stayed unmatched. This CDR3 region has 16 residues. This chain's CDR3 is CASSVGGQGLTGELFF. The CDR3 DNA reads TGTGCCAGCAGCGTAGGGGGACAGGGTCTTACCGGGGAGCTGTTTTTT. The whole variable domain, filled in from reference TRBV9 and TRBJ2-2, reads DSGVTQTPKHLITATGQRVTLRCSPRSGDLSVYWYQQSLDQGLQFLIQYYNGEERAKGNILERFSAQQFPDLHSELNLSSLELGDSALYFCASSVGGQGLTGELFFGEGSRLTVL.

This clonotype was counted at least ten times. The V gene is TRBV7-9, the J gene TRBJ2-1; 9 bases match TRBD2. With V trimmed by 5 bases and J by 10 bases, 18 bases remained unmatched. The CDR3 has 17 residues. Germline V gives CDR1 SEHNR, CDR2 FQNEAQ (reference sequence). For the CDR3, the DNA is TGTGCCAGCAGCACGAGGGGCGGACTAGCGAAAAGATTAGAGCAGTTCTTC. Translation gives CASSTRGGLAKRLEQFF.

This clonotype appeared many times. The CDR3 sequence: CSATRENEKLFF. CDR3 nucleotides: TGCAGTGCTACCCGCGAGAATGAAAAACTGTTTTTT. The V call is TRBV20-1, the J call TRBJ1-4; D remains ambiguous. Trimming removed 4 bases from V and 5 bases from J, with 8 bases in between. This CDR3 has 12 residues. The germline gives CDR1 DFQATT, CDR2 SNEGSKA (reference sequence).

This clonotype appeared many times. The V and J genes are TRBV4-2 and TRBJ1-4; 8 bases align to TRBD1. V lost 4 bases and J lost 3; bases outside the gene matches: 1. This CDR3 is built from 14 residues. The germline gives CDR1 LGHNA, CDR2 YNFKEQ. The chain's CDR3 is CASSLTGANEKLFF. The CDR3 region has the DNA TGTGCCAGCAGCCTGACAGGGGCTAATGAAAAACTGTTTTTT.

As concerns this clonotype: At one boundary the junction diverges from the germline segment, which might be a read error. This chain joins TRBV28 and TRBJ2-1; 7 bases map to TRBD1. Germline CDR1 reads MDHEN; CDR2 reads SYDVKM. The CDR3 is made up of 13 amino acids. The CDR3 DNA is TGTGCCGGCAGGGGGAGTGGGCACAATGAGCAGTTCTTC. This gives the protein CAGRGSGHNEQFF.

This clonotype has at least ten counts. The chain has TRBV3-1 and TRBJ1-2; maybe TRBD1 (5 bases). The germline V gene has CDR1 LGHDT and CDR2 YNNKEL (reference sequence). The CDR3 covers 12 residues. Trimming took 5 bases from V and 4 from J, leaving 8 bases between them. The CDR3 reads CASSDRSYGYTF. The CDR3 nucleotides are TGTGCCAGCAGCGACAGAAGCTATGGCTACACCTTC.

The rearrangement links TRBV20-1 to TRBJ1-1; weak D call: TRBD1 (6 bases). CDR3 length: 14 amino acids. Germline CDR1 and CDR2: DFQATT and SNEGSKA (reference sequence). The V gene lost 2 bases and the J gene lost 3 bases, with 13 bases spanning the gap. As DNA, the CDR3 is TGCAGTGCTAGAAGTGCAGGGGATCACACTGAAGCTTTCTTT. Protein: CSARSAGDHTEAFF.

This clonotype was counted many times. The chain combines TRBV28 with TRBJ2-1, with TRBD1 matching 8 bases. CDR3 length: 17 residues. Trimming cost V 5 bases and J 5 bases; bases outside gene matches: 14. In germline, CDR1 is MDHEN, CDR2 SYDVKM. CDR3 sequence reads: CASSPIRQGSKDNEQFF. The DNA for the CDR3 is TGTGCCAGCAGTCCCATCCGACAGGGGTCTAAGGACAATGAGCAGTTCTTC.

This clonotype was seen at least ten times. V usage is TRBV5-1 and J usage is TRBJ2-3, with TRBD2 as a possible D gene (6 bases). The germline V gene encodes CDR1 SGHRS and CDR2 YFSETQ. This CDR3 region has 14 residues. V dropped 3 bases and J dropped 1 base, with 9 bases sitting between them. CDR3 in amino acids: CASSYSGGTDTQYF. The CDR3 nucleotides read TGCGCCAGCAGCTATAGCGGAGGCACAGATACGCAGTATTTT.